This T cell receptor (beta chain) originates from a study of T cells expressing NK-cell markers. The CDR3 covers 14 residues. Germline V gene lookup returns CDR1 MNHEY and CDR2 SMNVEV (reference sequence). TCRdb reprocessed the 5' RACE reads and reports one entry per CDR3 protein, with no DNA. This sample's table reports some 500,000 distinct CDR3 sequences. The TCR sequence derives from a woman aged 45-59 years in good health. J is TRBJ2-5 and V is TRBV27; the TRBD2 assignment by TCRdb is unverifiable without DNA. The sequenced sample was blood T cells: a sorted CD56 or NKG2C T cell subset, CD4+ or CD8+ T cells, or bulk PBMC T cells (not recorded which). CDR3 protein: CASRGGAARETQYF.